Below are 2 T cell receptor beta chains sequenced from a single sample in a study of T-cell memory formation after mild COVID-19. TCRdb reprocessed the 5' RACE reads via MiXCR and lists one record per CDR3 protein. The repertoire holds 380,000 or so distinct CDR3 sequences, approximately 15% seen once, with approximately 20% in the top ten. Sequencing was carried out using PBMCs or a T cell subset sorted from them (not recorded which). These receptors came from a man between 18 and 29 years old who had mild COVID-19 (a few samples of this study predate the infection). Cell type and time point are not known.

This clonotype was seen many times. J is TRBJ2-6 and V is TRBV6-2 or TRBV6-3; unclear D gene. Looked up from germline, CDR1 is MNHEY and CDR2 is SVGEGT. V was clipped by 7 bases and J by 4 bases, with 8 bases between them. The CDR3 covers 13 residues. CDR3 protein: CASTGAGANVLTF. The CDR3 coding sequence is TGTGCCAGCACCGGAGCAGGGGCCAACGTCCTGACTTTC.

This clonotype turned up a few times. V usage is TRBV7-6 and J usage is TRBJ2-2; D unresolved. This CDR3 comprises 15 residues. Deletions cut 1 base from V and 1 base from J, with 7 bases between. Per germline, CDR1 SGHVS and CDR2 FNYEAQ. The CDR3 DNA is TGTGCCAGCAGCTTAGGCCAGATGAACACCGGGGAGCTGTTTTTT. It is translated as CASSLGQMNTGELFF.